This passage covers 8 T cell receptor beta chains from one sample sequenced in a study of T cell responses to AZD1222 COVID-19 vaccine (dated by TCRdb to 2020 to 2023). The time point label corresponds to: baseline before first vaccination. Libraries were prepared through the immunoSEQ multiplex PCR assay. TCRdb carries this immuneACCESS record with in-frame sequences only. Its versions omit some clonotypes, under half of them owing to an unresolved V gene in the studies checked, with the rest unexplained. For this sample there are around 99,000 clones; 75% to 90% appear just once. The ten largest make up roughly 5.3% of the sample. Specimen: peripheral blood, collected on day 0 of AZD1222 vaccination. The receptors come from an adult in good health.

V and J are TRBV19 and TRBJ1-2; possible D gene TRBD1, 5 bases. Germline lookup yields CDR1 LNHDA and CDR2 SQIVND (reference sequence). The CDR3 runs to 13 residues. The ends were cut back, 9 bases at V and 0 bases at J, with 11 bases in the middle. DNA of the CDR3: TGTGCCAGCAGACAGCGATCTAACTATGGCTACACCTTC. This sequence encodes CASRQRSNYGYTF.

The J gene is TRBJ2-7, the V gene TRBV5-5, with 7 bases matching TRBD1. CDR3 length: 15 residues. V was pared by 7 bases and J by 1 base, with 11 bases of the junction left unmatched. Germline V gene sequence: CDR1 SGHKS, CDR2 YYEKEE (reference sequence). The CDR3 DNA is TGTGCCAGCGGAACCGGGACAGCTAATTCCTACGAGCAGTACTTC. Its protein product is CASGTGTANSYEQYF.

V is TRBV6-2 or TRBV6-3 and J is TRBJ2-5, with 10 nucleotides matching TRBD2. The germline V gene encodes CDR1 MNHEY and CDR2 SVGEGT. This CDR3 spans 17 amino acids. V shed 2 bases and J 3 bases; nucleotides not matched to a gene: 9. CDR3 in amino acids: CASSYLAGARKKETQYF. CDR3 DNA: TGTGCCAGCAGTTACCTAGCGGGGGCTAGGAAAAAAGAGACCCAGTACTTC.

This chain uses TRBV6-6 with TRBJ2-5; TRBD1 matches at 7 bases. V dropped 5 bases and J dropped 1; count of bases not matched to a gene: 19. CDR3 size: 19 residues. Germline V CDR1 and CDR2: MNHNY, SVGAGI (reference sequence). The CDR3 DNA sequence: TGTGCCAGCAGTCTTAAGCGGACAGGCACCCCGGGACCCCAAGAGACCCAGTACTTC. The encoded protein is CASSLKRTGTPGPQETQYF.

This clone has ten or more counts. CDR3 DNA sequence: TGTGCCAGTAGTACGGACAGTGCGTTTCAGCCCCAGCATTTT. It specifies CASSTDSAFQPQHF. The rearrangement links TRBV19 to TRBJ1-5, with a tentative D call TRBD1 (6 bases). V shed 4 bases and J shed 6 bases, with 13 bases lying between them. The germline V gene has CDR1 LNHDA and CDR2 SQIVND (reference sequence). The length of the CDR3 is 14 residues.

This chain connects TRBV10-3 to TRBJ1-1; TRBD1 is a possible D gene (5 bases). This CDR3 region has 14 residues. The ends were cut back, 0 bases at V and 3 bases at J, with 8 bases in the middle. Germline values: CDR1 ENHRY, CDR2 SYGVKD. CDR3 bases: TGTGCCATCAGTGAGTCGGTGGGGGACACTGAAGCTTTCTTT. It codes for CAISESVGDTEAFF.

The J gene is TRBJ1-4, the V gene TRBV25-1, with D hard to call. This CDR3 region has 15 residues. Trimming removed 5 bases at V and 2 bases at J, with 12 bases between. The germline CDR1 and CDR2 sequences are MGHDK and SYGVNS. CDR3 region: CASSLREGTNEKLFF. As DNA, the CDR3 is TGTGCCAGCAGTCTACGAGAAGGTACTAATGAAAAACTGTTTTTT.

The chain recombines TRBV9 with TRBJ2-3, with TRBD2 identical over 10 bases. Germline V gene data show CDR1 as SGDLS and CDR2 as YYNGEE. Unmatched junction bases numbered 1, after V lost 0 bases and J lost 0 bases. CDR3 length: 16 amino acids. CDR3 protein: CASSVGTSGSTDTQYF. CDR3 bases: TGTGCCAGCAGCGTAGGGACTAGCGGTAGCACAGATACGCAGTATTTT.